The clone carrying this TCR beta chain was counted once. The data were produced by immunoSEQ multiplex PCR, yet TCRdb's version contains in-frame clones alone and is incomplete. The sample records 25,000 to 30,000 clones, 85% to 90% being singletons. From germline, CDR1 is GTSNPN and CDR2 SVGIG (reference sequence). The CDR3 runs 13 residues. The V gene lost 0 bases and the J gene lost 3 bases, with 6 bases spanning the gap. The entry originates in a study of PD-1 and CTLA-4 blockade in melanoma. This specimen was CD8+ T cells from peripheral blood, taken before anti-PD-1 treatment. The clonotype was recovered from a human donor with melanoma. The chain has TRBV30 and TRBJ1-5; the D is unclear. The DNA for the CDR3 is TGTGCCTGGAGTGTCCTGTTCAATCAGCCCCAGCATTTT. This translates into CAWSVLFNQPQHF.